These 10 T cell receptor beta chains were all obtained from the same sample, sequenced in a study of memory CD8 T cells in hepatitis C reinfection. Time point meaning: late/post reinfection, 12 to 24 weeks after detection. TCR sequencing was done directly ex vivo on sorted cells, without expansion in vitro. Clones were sequenced by immunoSEQ multiplex PCR, and TCRdb holds only the in-frame ones, with some missing. Seen here are about 46,000 clones, 89% observed once, and the top ten hold under 0.9%. Sequencing was performed on naive CD8+ T cells sorted from blood. Source of these receptors: a man aged 18 to 30 with hepatitis C virus infection.

This clone has only one observation. The rearrangement uses TRBV7-9 and TRBJ2-1; no clear D gene. V was cut by 6 bases and J by 7 bases, with 10 bases left in between. CDR1 is SEHNR and CDR2 is FQNEAQ in the germline V gene (reference sequence). This CDR3 is 12 amino acids long. The chain's CDR3 is CASSIRRNEQFF. The CDR3 DNA follows: TGTGCCAGCAGTATACGGCGGAATGAGCAGTTCTTC. Full variable domain (remainder filled in from reference TRBV7-9 and TRBJ2-1): DTGVSQNPRHKITKRGQNVTFRCDPISEHNRLYWYRQTLGQGPEFLTYFQNEAQLEKSRLLSDRFSAERPKGSFSTLEIQRTEQGDSAMYLCASSIRRNEQFFGPGTRLTVL.

The V gene is TRBV27, the J gene TRBJ2-3; 11 bases are a match to TRBD2. The CDR3 sequence is 17 residues long. The J segment lost 5 bases and the V segment lost 5 bases, leaving 12 bases of the junction unmatched. CDR1 is MNHEY, CDR2 SMNVEV, per germline (reference sequence). Written as DNA, the CDR3 is TGTGCCAGCAGTCCGTTCCCTAGCGGGGGGCTACTAGATACGCAGTATTTT. This gives the protein CASSPFPSGGLLDTQYF.

The chain is built from TRBV5-1 and TRBJ1-1, with a tentative D call TRBD1 (6 bases). Germline CDR1 is SGHRS and CDR2 is YFSETQ. The CDR3 sequence is 14 residues long. Deletions cut 2 bases from V and 3 bases from J, with 11 bases between. The CDR3 loop reads CASSFTPGDTEAFF. The CDR3 DNA follows: TGCGCCAGCAGCTTCACACCAGGGGACACTGAAGCTTTCTTT.

This chain links TRBV10-3 with TRBJ2-4, with D maybe TRBD1 (5 bases). This CDR3 comprises 17 residues. Germline-derived CDR1 and CDR2 are ENHRY and SYGVKD. V lost 2 bases to trimming and J lost 6 bases, with 20 bases between them. The CDR3 DNA reads TGTGCCATCAGTGAGGCGGCAGGGCTAACAGTGGGAAACATTCAGTACTTC. This encodes CAISEAAGLTVGNIQYF.

The J gene is TRBJ1-2, the V gene TRBV6-6; no definite D call. Trimming took 7 bases from V and 8 from J, leaving 17 bases between them. Germline V gene sequence: CDR1 MNHNY, CDR2 SVGAGI (reference sequence). The CDR3 contains 13 residues. DNA for the CDR3: TGTGCCAGCATTTTCCTTCCCGGAGGGGGCTACACCTTC. Protein: CASIFLPGGGYTF.

CDR3 bases: TGTGCCAGCAGCTCCGGACTAGCGGGAGACGAGCAGTACTTC. Translating it yields CASSSGLAGDEQYF. The V call is TRBV7-9, the J call TRBJ2-7; 13 bases align to TRBD2. Germline lookup yields CDR1 SEHNR and CDR2 FQNEAQ (reference sequence). Losses at the gene ends were 4 bases for V and 5 bases for J; bases not matched to a gene: 2. The CDR3 extends over 14 amino acids.

This clone has more than one count but fewer than ten. The chain employs TRBV6-5 and TRBJ2-7; D gene uncertain. Germline V CDR1 and CDR2: MNHEY, SVGAGI. The CDR3 totals 14 residues. V dropped 2 bases and J dropped 3 bases, with 11 bases sitting between them. CDR3 sequence reads: CASSYEADRYEQYF. The CDR3 nucleotides are TGTGCCAGCAGTTACGAGGCTGACCGCTACGAGCAGTACTTC.

This chain connects TRBV5-4 to TRBJ2-2; 11 positions match TRBD1. CDR1 is SGHNT, CDR2 YYREEE, per germline (reference sequence). This CDR3 is 14 amino acids long. With 3 bases clipped from V and 6 bases from J, the junction kept 1 base outside the gene matches. The CDR3 region is CASSWGQGAGELFF. The CDR3 coding sequence is TGTGCCAGCAGCTGGGGACAGGGGGCCGGGGAGCTGTTTTTT.

The gene calls are TRBV19 and TRBJ2-7, with D perhaps matching TRBD2 (6 bases). From germline, CDR1 is LNHDA and CDR2 SQIVND (reference sequence). The CDR3 has 14 residues. V was shortened by 5 bases and J by 4 bases, with 15 bases between the two germline ends. CDR3: CASSPGTGEYEQYF. DNA of the CDR3: TGTGCCAGTAGTCCAGGGACGGGGGAGTACGAGCAGTACTTC.

V is TRBV11-1 and J is TRBJ2-5; 9 nucleotides align to TRBD2. CDR1 and CDR2 (germline): SGHAT, FQDESV (reference sequence). The CDR3 loop spans 16 amino acids. V shed 5 bases, J shed 5 bases, and the junction held 12 bases outside the gene matches. CDR3: CASSRWSSGMEETQYF. CDR3 bases: TGTGCCAGCAGCCGGTGGTCTAGCGGGATGGAGGAGACCCAGTACTTC.